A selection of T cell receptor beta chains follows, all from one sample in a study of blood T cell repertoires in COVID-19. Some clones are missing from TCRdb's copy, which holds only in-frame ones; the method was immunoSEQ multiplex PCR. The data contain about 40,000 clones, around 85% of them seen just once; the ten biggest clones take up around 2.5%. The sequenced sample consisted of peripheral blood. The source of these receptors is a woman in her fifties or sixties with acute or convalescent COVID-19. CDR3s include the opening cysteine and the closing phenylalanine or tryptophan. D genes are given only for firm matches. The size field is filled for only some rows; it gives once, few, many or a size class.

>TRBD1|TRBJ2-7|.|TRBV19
CASRKLTGSSYEQYF
TGTGCCAGTAGAAAACTGACAGGGAGCTCCTACGAGCAGTACTTC
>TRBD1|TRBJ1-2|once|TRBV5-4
CASSLEGDRVDGYTF
TGTGCCAGCAGCTTGGAAGGGGACAGGGTCGACGGCTACACCTTC
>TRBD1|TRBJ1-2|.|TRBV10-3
CAITGGYQANYGYTF
TGTGCCATAACAGGGGGATACCAAGCTAACTATGGCTACACCTTC
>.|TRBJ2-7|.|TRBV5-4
CASSDQKPEFHEQYF
TGTGCCAGCAGCGATCAGAAACCCGAATTTCACGAGCAGTACTTC
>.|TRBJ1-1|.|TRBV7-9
CASSLDARANTEAFF
TGTGCCAGCAGCTTAGACGCCAGGGCGAACACTGAAGCTTTCTTT
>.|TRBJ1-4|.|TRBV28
CASSLWDKNEKLFF
TGTGCCAGCAGTTTATGGGACAAAAATGAAAAACTGTTTTTT
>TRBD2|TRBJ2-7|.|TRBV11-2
CASSTGTMNEQYF
TGTGCCAGCAGCACCGGGACTATGAACGAGCAGTACTTC
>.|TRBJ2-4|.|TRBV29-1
CSVEDRGKVEYF
TGCAGCGTTGAAGATCGGGGGAAGGTTGAGTACTTC
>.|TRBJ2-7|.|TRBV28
CATTKGALYEQYF
TGTGCCACTACGAAGGGAGCACTATACGAGCAGTACTTC
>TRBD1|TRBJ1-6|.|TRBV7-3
CASSVTGGRSPLHF
TGTGCCAGCAGCGTAACAGGGGGCAGATCACCCCTCCACTTT
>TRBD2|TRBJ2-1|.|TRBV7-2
CASSLSSGEYNEQFF
TGTGCCAGCAGCTTAAGTAGCGGGGAGTACAATGAGCAGTTCTTC
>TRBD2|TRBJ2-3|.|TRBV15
CATSRVSGRADTQYF
TGTGCCACCAGCAGAGTTAGCGGGAGGGCAGATACGCAGTATTTT
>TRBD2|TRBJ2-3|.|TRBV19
CASAGVVADTQYF
TGTGCCAGTGCGGGAGTTGTAGCAGATACGCAGTATTTT
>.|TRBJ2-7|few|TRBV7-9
CASSFAGSTSEMYF
TGTGCCAGCAGCTTCGCAGGTTCTACGTCTGAGATGTACTTC
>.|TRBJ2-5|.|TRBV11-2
CASSLASTTIVGTQYF
TGTGCCAGCAGCTTAGCTTCGACTACTATTGTTGGGACCCAGTACTTC
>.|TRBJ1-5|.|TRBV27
CASSTRQTNQPQHF
TGTGCCAGCAGTACCAGACAAACCAATCAGCCCCAGCATTTT
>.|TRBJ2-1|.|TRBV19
CASSIELRGEQFF
TGTGCCAGTAGTATCGAGCTACGCGGTGAGCAGTTCTTC
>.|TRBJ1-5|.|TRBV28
CASSLWQGQSSQHF
TGTGCCAGCAGTTTATGGCAGGGTCAATCGTCCCAGCATTTT
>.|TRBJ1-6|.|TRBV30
CAWGQNYNSPLHF
TGTGCCTGGGGACAGAACTATAATTCACCCCTCCACTTT
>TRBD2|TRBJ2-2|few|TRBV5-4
CASSFGGGTGELFF
TGTGCCAGCAGCTTCGGGGGGGGCACCGGGGAGCTGTTTTTT
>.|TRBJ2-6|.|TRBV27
CASSPTRSSDFLSGANVLTF
TGTGCCAGCAGCCCTACCCGGAGTAGCGATTTCTTGAGTGGGGCCAACGTCCTGACTTTC
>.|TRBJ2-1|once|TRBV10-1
CASSESLRRNEQFF
TGCGCCAGCAGTGAGTCCCTGCGTCGGAATGAGCAGTTCTTC
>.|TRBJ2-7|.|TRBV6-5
CASRWLNEQYF
TGTGCCAGCAGGTGGCTTAACGAGCAGTACTTC
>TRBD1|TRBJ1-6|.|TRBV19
CASRTGDSYNSPLHF
TGTGCCAGTAGGACAGGGGACTCATATAATTCACCCCTCCACTTT
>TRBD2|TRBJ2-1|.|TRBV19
CATSLGRVNEQFF
TGTGCCACCTCGTTAGGGAGGGTCAATGAGCAGTTCTTC
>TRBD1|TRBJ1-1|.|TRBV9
CASSVAPTGDTEAFF
TGTGCCAGCAGCGTAGCTCCGACAGGGGACACTGAAGCTTTCTTT
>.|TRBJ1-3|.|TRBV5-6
CASSLTYGTLSGNTIYF
TGTGCCAGCAGCTTGACCTACGGGACATTGTCTGGAAACACCATATATTTT
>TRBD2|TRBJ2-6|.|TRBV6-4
CASSETSGGSGANVLTF
TGTGCCAGCAGTGAGACTAGCGGGGGCTCTGGGGCCAACGTCCTGACTTTC
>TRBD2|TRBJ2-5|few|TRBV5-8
CASSPLGLAAQETQYF
TGTGCCAGCAGCCCACTGGGACTAGCGGCTCAAGAGACCCAGTACTTC
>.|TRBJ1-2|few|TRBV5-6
CASSPGQIVYGYTF
TGTGCCAGCAGCCCCGGACAGATCGTATATGGCTACACCTTC
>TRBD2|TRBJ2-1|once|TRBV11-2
CASSIVRLATNNEQFF
TGTGCCAGCAGCATAGTTAGACTAGCGACCAACAATGAGCAGTTCTTC
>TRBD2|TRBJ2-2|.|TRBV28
CASSLLAGGPYTGELFF
TGTGCCAGCAGTTTATTAGCGGGGGGACCTTACACCGGGGAGCTGTTTTTT
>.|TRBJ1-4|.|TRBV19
CASFHLEKLFF
TGTGCCAGCTTTCACCTAGAAAAACTGTTTTTT
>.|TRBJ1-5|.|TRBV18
CASQGDILQPQHF
TGTGCCAGCCAAGGGGACATACTTCAGCCCCAGCATTTT
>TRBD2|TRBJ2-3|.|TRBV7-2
CASSLESVSGGFTDTQYF
TGTGCCAGCAGCTTAGAATCTGTCAGCGGGGGGTTCACAGATACGCAGTATTTT
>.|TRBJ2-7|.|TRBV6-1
CASSEAASAVYEQYF
TGTGCCAGCAGTGAAGCGGCTAGCGCGGTCTACGAGCAGTACTTC
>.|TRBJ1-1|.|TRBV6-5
CASSYEAQNTEAFF
TGTGCCAGCAGTTACGAGGCCCAGAACACTGAAGCTTTCTTT
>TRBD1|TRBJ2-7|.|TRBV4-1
CASSYGQGVIDSYEQYF
TGCGCCAGCAGCTATGGACAGGGGGTTATAGATTCCTACGAGCAGTACTTC
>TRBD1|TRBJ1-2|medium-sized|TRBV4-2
CASSAITGGKRGNYGYTF
TGTGCCAGCAGCGCCATCACAGGGGGCAAAAGGGGTAACTATGGCTACACCTTC
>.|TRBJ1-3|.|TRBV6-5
CASTDAGAAGNTIYF
TGTGCCAGCACCGACGCTGGAGCTGCTGGAAACACCATATATTTT
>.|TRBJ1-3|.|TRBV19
CASRGLSGNTIYF
TGTGCCAGTAGAGGACTCTCTGGAAACACCATATATTTT
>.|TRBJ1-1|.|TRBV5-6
CASSLRLVSIQEGTEAFF
TGTGCCAGCAGCTTGAGATTAGTGTCAATCCAGGAGGGCACTGAAGCTTTCTTT
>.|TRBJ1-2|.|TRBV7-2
CASSLARGGALGYTF
TGTGCCAGCAGCTTAGCTAGGGGGGGCGCACTCGGCTACACCTTC
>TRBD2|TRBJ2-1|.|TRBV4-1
CASSQWKGFGGDNEQFF
TGCGCCAGCAGCCAGTGGAAGGGCTTTGGGGGGGACAATGAGCAGTTCTTC
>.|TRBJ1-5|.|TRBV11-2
CASSLAGFNQPQHF
TGTGCCAGCAGCTTAGCAGGGTTCAATCAGCCCCAGCATTTT
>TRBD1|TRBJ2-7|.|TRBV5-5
CASSFAGTGVYEQYF
TGTGCCAGCAGCTTCGCCGGGACAGGAGTCTACGAGCAGTACTTC
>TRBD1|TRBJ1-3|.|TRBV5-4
CASSDSRDRFYNSGNTIYF
TGTGCCAGCAGCGACAGCCGGGACAGGTTCTACAACTCTGGAAACACCATATATTTT
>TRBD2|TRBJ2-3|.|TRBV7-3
CASSFTSGRHTDTQYF
TGTGCCAGCAGCTTCACGAGCGGGAGGCACACAGATACGCAGTATTTT
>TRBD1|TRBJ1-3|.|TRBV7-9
CASSFSRGQGNTIYF
TGTGCCAGCAGCTTTAGTAGGGGGCAAGGAAACACCATATATTTT
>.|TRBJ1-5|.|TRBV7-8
CASSLAGRDQPQHF
TGTGCCAGCAGCTTAGCCGGCAGGGATCAGCCCCAGCATTTT
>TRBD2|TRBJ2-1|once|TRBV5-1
CASSLLAGGEGEQFF
TGCGCCAGCAGCTTACTAGCGGGAGGAGAGGGTGAGCAGTTCTTC
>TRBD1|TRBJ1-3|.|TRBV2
CASSRDRVSGNTIYF
TGTGCCAGCAGTCGGGACAGGGTCTCTGGAAACACCATATATTTT
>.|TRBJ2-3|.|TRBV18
CASSPLRQKLTDTQYF
TGTGCCAGCTCACCACTTCGACAGAAACTCACAGATACGCAGTATTTT
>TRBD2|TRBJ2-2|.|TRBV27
CASSFGGARTGELFF
TGTGCCAGCAGTTTCGGGGGGGCTAGGACCGGGGAGCTGTTTTTT
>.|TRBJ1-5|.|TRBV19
CASSIVLDTQPQHF
TGTGCCAGTAGTATAGTCCTCGACACTCAGCCCCAGCATTTT
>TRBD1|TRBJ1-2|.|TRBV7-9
CASSPAGQGSNGYTF
TGTGCCAGCAGCCCCGCGGGACAGGGATCAAATGGCTACACCTTC
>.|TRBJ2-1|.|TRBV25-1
CASSEPLVNEQFF
TGTGCCAGCAGTGAGCCCCTAGTAAATGAGCAGTTCTTC
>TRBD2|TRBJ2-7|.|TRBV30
CASSGGASEQYF
TGTGCCTCAAGCGGGGGGGCAAGTGAGCAGTACTTC
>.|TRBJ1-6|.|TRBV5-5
CASSSQGNNSPLHF
TGTGCCAGCAGCTCCCAGGGAAATAATTCACCCCTCCACTTT